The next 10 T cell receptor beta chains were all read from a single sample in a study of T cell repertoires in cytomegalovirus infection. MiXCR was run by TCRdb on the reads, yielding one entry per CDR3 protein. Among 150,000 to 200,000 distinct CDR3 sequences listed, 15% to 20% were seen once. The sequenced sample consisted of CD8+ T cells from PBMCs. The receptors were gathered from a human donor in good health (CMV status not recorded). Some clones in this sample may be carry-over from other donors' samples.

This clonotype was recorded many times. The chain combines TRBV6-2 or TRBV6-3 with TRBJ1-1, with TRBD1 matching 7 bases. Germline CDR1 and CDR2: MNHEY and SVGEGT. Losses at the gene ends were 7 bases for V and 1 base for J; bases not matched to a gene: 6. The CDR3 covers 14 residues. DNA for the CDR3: TGTGCCAGCACCTTGACAGGGAAGAACACTGAAGCTTTCTTT. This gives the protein CASTLTGKNTEAFF.

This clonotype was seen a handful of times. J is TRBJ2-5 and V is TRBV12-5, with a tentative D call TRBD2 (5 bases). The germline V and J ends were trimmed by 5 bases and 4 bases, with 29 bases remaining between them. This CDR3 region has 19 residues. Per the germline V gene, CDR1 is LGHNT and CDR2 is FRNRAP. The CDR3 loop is CASGHATRPGEREGETQYF. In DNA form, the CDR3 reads TGTGCTAGTGGTCACGCGACTCGCCCGGGTGAGAGGGAAGGAGAGACCCAGTACTTC.

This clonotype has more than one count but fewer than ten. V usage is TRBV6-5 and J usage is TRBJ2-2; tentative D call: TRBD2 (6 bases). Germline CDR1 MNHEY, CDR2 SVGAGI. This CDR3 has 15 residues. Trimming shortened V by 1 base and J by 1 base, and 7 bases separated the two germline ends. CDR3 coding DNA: TGTGCCAGCAGTTACTTAGCGGTGAACACCGGGGAGCTGTTTTTT. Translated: CASSYLAVNTGELFF.

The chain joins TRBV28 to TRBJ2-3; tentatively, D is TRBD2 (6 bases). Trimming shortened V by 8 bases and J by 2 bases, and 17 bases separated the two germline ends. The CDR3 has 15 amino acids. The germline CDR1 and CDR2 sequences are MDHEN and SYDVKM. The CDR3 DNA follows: TGTGCCAGCCGACCGGGACTCGAGTACACAGATACGCAGTATTTT. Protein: CASRPGLEYTDTQYF.

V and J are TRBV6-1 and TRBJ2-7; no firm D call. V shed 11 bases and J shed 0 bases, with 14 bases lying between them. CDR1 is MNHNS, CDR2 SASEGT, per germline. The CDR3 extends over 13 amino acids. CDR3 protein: CAGSLFLSYEQYF. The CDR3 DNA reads TGTGCCGGCTCATTGTTCCTCTCCTACGAGCAGTACTTC.

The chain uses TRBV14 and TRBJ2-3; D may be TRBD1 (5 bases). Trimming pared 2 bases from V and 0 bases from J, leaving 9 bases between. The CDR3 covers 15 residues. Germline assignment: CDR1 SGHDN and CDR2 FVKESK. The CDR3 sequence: CASSQLGPSTDTQYF. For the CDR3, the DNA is TGTGCCAGCAGCCAATTGGGGCCTAGCACAGATACGCAGTATTTT.

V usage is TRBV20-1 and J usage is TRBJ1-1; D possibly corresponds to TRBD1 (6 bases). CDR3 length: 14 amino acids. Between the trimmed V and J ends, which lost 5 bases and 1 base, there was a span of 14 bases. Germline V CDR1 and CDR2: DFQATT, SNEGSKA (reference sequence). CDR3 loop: CSAASGQENTEAFF. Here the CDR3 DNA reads TGCAGTGCTGCCTCGGGACAAGAGAACACTGAAGCTTTCTTT.

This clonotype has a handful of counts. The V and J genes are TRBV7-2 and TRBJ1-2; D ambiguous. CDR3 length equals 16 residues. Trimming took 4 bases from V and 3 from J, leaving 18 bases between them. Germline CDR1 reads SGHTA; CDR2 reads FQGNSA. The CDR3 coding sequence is TGTGCCAGCAGCTCCTATAAGTCCCCGAGGGACTATGGCTACACCTTC. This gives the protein CASSSYKSPRDYGYTF.

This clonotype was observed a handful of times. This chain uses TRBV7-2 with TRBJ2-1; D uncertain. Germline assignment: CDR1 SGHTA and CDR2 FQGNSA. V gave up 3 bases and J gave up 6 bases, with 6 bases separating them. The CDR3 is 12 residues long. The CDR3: CASSLHGNEQFF. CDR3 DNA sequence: TGTGCCAGCAGCTTGCATGGCAATGAGCAGTTCTTC.

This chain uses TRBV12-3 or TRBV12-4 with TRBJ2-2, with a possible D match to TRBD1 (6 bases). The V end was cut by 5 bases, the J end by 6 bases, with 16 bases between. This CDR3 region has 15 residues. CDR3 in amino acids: CASSPAVSGAGELFF. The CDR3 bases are TGTGCCAGCAGTCCCGCCGTATCAGGGGCCGGGGAGCTGTTTTTT.